Given below is one TCR beta chain in context. The antigen is not known. The data derive from a study of graft-versus-host responses after intestinal transplantation. Overall study: In this cohort, recipients had multivisceral, liver-intestinal, or isolated intestinal transplants. Every recipient had anti-thymocyte globulin induction and roughly 3 years of tacrolimus plus steroids. Findings of the study overall: The study found high graft-versus-host to host-versus-graft clonal ratios in allografts of patients with graft-donor T cell macrochimerism.

TCRdb's copy holds only in-frame clones and misses some; the assay was immunoSEQ multiplex PCR. The table lists 75,000 to 95,000 clones, around 93% of them singletons, with about 0.38% in the top ten. The source was unstimulated CD4+ T cells sorted from spleen or lymph node cells, collected before transplant. The origin of this receptor is a human donor who was the organ donor for an intestinal transplant.

This CDR3 reads CASSDRQGANYGYTF. The CDR3 DNA reads TGTGCCAGCAGTGATAGACAGGGAGCTAACTATGGCTACACCTTC. The rearrangement joins TRBV6-1 to TRBJ1-2; TRBD1 agrees at 7 bases. Germline loops: CDR1 MNHNS, CDR2 SASEGT. CDR3 size: 15 residues. Losses at the gene ends were 3 bases for V and 0 bases for J; bases not matched to a gene: 4.